This T cell receptor (beta chain) was identified during a study of blood T cell repertoires in COVID-19 (dated by TCRdb to 2018 to 2021). In terms of the full investigation: Samples from collaborators originated in the United States, Italy and Spain and spanned both the acute and convalescent phases of COVID-19. Samples came from the ongoing ImmuneRACE study (first 160 participants) plus 1,254 subjects from 6 global collaborators. The sample metadata nearly always contained a de-identified subject ID, COVID-19 status, age in years and sex. Where HLA class I and class II types were available, the types were taken from metadata supplied by the sample provider, not from assay-based typing. The repertoires were released in a freely available public database intended as a resource for research on the immune response to SARS-CoV-2. The material from the prospective study consisted of cDNA or gDNA derived from T cells, B-cell-depleted T cells, or PBMCs. The dataset comprised deeply sampled blood TCRbeta repertoires from subjects exposed to, actively infected with, or recovered from COVID-19.

The immunoSEQ Assay, a bias-controlled multiplex PCR, was used to amplify TCRbeta CDR3 regions from genomic DNA. The study's processing was this. The number of nucleated cells in each sample was estimated from the amplification of reference gene primers within the assay. To quantify the absolute abundance of each unique TCRbeta CDR3 rearrangement, sequence reads were collapsed and filtered. Productive Simpson clonality was computed per sample as the square root of Simpson's diversity index over productive rearrangements. This immuneACCESS table, as held by TCRdb, lists in-frame sequences with V and J called but not all clones. Of the missing ones, under half trace to an unresolved V gene in checked studies; the others have no known cause. That table is the source of V, J and clone size, and D and trimming were worked out from the DNA. The sample table holds 300,000 or so clones, of which roughly 86% were seen once. Of the sample, less than 3% is held by the ten largest clones.

Study-level results and caveats: The amount of clinical and demographic metadata varied by source and participant and was provided uncurated.

Participants in the prospective study were aged roughly 18 to 90 years, lived in 20 to 25 United States geographic areas, and enrolled through a virtual design. Cohort assignment in the prospective study relied on participant-reported clinical history from a screening survey and a study questionnaire. Exposed participants had been in contact, within 2 weeks of entering the study, with a person who had a PCR-confirmed or clinician-diagnosed case of COVID-19. Mobile phlebotomists in the prospective study collected whole blood, serum and a nasopharyngeal or oropharyngeal swab from every participant. Additional blood draws and questionnaires over an approximately two-month period could optionally be provided by prospective study participants. Before DNA extraction, prospective study blood samples were shipped either frozen or at room temperature. The CDR3 runs 12 amino acids, cysteine and phenylalanine included. Solely the CDR3 DNA is kept, with 36 bases framed from the first base. Trimmed from V: 6 bases; trimmed from J: 8 bases; junction bases lacking a gene match: 4.

Note on this clone: No antigen is known for it. It has no much larger one-base neighbor in the sample; base qualities were not kept.

This chain joins TRBV12-3 or TRBV12-4 to TRBJ1-2; 9 nucleotides in the junction match TRBD1. The receptor's source is a woman aged 45-65 years who had been exposed to COVID-19. Input material: PBMCs or T cells enriched from blood (not recorded which). The DNA reads TGTGCCAGCAGGACAGGGGGTGGGGGCTACACCTTC. It translates as CASRTGGGGYTF.